This T cell receptor (beta chain) is from a study of blood T cells in healthy people across ages. V lost 0 bases and J 1 base, leaving 10 bases between the germline ends. Germline CDR1 SGHRS, CDR2 YFSETQ. The CDR3 has 15 amino acids. This clonotype was counted between two and nine times. Primed by a sample-barcoded 5' primer and a J-beta primer mix, a second PCR proceeded for 7 to 11 cycles. TCRdb processed the 5' RACE reads anew with MiXCR; each CDR3 protein has one entry. Of approximately 800,000 distinct CDR3 sequences in the sample, more than 50% are singletons; the top ten hold roughly 25%. The sequence was collected from a man aged 40-49 years in good health. The sample comprised blood. The chain uses TRBV5-1 and TRBJ2-5, with D perhaps matching TRBD2 (6 bases). The CDR3 reads CASSLAGAGQETQYF. The CDR3 region has the DNA TGCGCCAGCAGCTTGGCGGGAGCGGGCCAAGAGACCCAGTACTTC.